The clone carrying this T cell receptor beta chain was observed a few times. The data stem from a study of T cells in Graves' hyperthyroidism and ophthalmopathy. It was considered stable Graves' hyperthyroidism when ophthalmopathy did not progress within 18 months. Diagnoses rested on clinical symptoms, serum thyroxine and TRAb, thyroid ultrasound and orbital computed tomography. What was amplified from RNA transcripts were TCR beta CDR3 regions. The study used the HTBI primer set for a first-round RT-PCR of the TCR CDR3. A single record per CDR3 protein comes from TCRdb applying MiXCR to the multiplex PCR reads. The sample has hundreds of thousands of distinct CDR3 sequences, 11% to 15% seen once. The CDR3 extends over 14 amino acids. V lost 8 bases to trimming and J lost 2 bases; unmatched junction nucleotides: 8. Germline CDR1 reads MNHNS; CDR2 reads SASEGT.

V and J are TRBV6-1 and TRBJ2-7; TRBD2 matches 8 bases. This receptor was obtained from a woman younger than 45 with Graves' hyperthyroidism. The sequencing sample was made of blood. Here the CDR3 reads CASREGTRAYEQYF. The CDR3 DNA follows: TGTGCCAGCCGGGAGGGGACTAGGGCCTACGAGCAGTACTTC.